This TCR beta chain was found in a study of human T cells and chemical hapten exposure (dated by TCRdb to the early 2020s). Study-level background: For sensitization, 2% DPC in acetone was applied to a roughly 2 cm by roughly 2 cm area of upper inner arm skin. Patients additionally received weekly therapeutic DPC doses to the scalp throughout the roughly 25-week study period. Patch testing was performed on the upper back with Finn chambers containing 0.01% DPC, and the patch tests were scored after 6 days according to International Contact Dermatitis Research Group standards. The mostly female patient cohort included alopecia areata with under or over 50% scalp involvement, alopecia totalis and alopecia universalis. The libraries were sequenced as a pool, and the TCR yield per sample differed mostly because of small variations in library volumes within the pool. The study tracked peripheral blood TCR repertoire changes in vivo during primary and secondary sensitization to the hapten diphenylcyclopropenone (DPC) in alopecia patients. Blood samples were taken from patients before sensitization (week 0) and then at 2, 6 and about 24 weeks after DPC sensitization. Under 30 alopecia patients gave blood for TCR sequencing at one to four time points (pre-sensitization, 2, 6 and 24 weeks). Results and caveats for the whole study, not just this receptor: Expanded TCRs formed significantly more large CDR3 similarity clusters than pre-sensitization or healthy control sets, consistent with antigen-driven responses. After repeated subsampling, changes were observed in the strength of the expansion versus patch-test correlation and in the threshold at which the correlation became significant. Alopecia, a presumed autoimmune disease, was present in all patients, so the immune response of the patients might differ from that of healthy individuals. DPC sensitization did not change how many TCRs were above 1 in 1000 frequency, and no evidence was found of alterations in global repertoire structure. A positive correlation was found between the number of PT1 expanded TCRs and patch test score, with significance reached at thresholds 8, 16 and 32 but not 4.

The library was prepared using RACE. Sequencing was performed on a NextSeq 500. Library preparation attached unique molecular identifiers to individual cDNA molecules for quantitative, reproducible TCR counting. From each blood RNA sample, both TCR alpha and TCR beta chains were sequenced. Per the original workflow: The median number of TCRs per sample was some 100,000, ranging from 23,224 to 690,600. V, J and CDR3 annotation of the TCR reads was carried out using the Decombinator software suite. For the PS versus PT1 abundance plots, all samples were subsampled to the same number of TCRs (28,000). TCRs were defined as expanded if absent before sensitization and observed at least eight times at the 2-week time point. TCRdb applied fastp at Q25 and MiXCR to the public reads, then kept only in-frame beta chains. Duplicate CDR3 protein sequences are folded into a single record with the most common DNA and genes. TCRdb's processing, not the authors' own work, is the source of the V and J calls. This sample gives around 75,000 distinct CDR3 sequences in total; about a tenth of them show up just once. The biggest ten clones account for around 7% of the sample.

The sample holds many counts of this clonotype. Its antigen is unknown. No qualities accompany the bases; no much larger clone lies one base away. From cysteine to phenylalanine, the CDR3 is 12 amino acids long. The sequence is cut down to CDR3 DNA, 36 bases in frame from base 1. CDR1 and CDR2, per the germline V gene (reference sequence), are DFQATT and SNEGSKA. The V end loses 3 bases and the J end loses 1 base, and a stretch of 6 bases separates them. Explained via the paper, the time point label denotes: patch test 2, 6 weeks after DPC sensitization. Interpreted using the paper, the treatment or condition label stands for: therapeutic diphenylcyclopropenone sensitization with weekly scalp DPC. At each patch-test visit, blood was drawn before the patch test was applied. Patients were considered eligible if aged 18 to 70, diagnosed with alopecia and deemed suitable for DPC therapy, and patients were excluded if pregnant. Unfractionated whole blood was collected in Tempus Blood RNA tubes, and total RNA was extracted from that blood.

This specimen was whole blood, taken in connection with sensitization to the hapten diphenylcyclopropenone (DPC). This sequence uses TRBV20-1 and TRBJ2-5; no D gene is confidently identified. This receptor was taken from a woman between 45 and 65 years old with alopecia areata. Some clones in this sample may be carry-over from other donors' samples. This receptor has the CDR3 CSASTLQETQYF. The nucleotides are TGCAGTGCTAGTACACTCCAAGAGACCCAGTACTTC.